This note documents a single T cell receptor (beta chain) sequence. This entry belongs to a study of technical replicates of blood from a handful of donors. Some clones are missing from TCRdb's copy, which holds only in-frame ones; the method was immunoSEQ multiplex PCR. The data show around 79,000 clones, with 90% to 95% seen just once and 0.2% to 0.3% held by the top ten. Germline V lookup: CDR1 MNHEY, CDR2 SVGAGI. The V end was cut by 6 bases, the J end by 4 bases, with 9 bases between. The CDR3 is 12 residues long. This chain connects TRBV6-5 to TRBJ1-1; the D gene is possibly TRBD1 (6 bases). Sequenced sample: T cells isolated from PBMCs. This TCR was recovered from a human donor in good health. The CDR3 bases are TGTGCCAGCAGACAGGGTTCCACTGAAGCTTTCTTT. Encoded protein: CASRQGSTEAFF.